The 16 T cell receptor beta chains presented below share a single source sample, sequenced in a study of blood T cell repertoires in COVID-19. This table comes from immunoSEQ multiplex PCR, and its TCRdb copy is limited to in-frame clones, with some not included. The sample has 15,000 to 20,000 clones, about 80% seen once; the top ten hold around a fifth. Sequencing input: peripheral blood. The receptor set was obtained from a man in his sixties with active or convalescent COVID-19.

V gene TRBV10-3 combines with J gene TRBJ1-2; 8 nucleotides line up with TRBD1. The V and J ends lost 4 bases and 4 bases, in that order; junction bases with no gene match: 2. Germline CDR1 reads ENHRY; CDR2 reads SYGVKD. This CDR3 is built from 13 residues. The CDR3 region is CAISGTGTYGYTF. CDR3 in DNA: TGTGCCATCAGTGGGACAGGGACCTATGGCTACACCTTC.

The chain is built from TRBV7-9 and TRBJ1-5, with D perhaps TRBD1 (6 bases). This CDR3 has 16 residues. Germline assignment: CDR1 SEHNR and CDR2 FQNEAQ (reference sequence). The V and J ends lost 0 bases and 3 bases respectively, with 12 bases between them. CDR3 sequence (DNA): TGTGCCAGCAGCTTAGCCGGACAGCTTGACAATCAGCCCCAGCATTTT. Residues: CASSLAGQLDNQPQHF.

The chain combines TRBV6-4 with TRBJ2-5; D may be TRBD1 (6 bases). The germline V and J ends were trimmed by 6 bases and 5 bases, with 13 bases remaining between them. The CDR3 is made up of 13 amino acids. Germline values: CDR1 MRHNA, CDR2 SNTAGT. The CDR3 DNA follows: TGTGCCAGCAGCAGGGGTTCTGGCGAGACCCAGTACTTC. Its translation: CASSRGSGETQYF.

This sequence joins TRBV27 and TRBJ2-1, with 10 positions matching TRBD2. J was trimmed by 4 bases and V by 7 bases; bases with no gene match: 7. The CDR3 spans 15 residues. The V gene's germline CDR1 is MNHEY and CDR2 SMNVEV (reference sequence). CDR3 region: CASIPTSGPYNEQFF. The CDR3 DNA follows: TGTGCCAGCATTCCGACTAGCGGGCCTTACAATGAGCAGTTCTTC.

The CDR3 sequence: CASSDGVVREQYF. CDR3 nucleotides: TGTGCCAGCAGTGACGGGGTTGTAAGGGAGCAGTACTTC. V and J are TRBV6-1 and TRBJ2-7, with a weak D call TRBD2 (5 bases). This CDR3 is built from 13 residues. Germline CDR1 and CDR2: MNHNS and SASEGT. V shed 3 bases and J shed 7 bases, with 13 bases lying between them.

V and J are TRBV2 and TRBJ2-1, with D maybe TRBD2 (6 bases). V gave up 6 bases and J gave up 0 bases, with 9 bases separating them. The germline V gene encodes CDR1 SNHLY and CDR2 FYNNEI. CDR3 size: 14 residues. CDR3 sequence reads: CASRSGGSYNEQFF. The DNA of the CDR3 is TGTGCCAGCAGGTCCGGGGGCTCCTACAATGAGCAGTTCTTC.

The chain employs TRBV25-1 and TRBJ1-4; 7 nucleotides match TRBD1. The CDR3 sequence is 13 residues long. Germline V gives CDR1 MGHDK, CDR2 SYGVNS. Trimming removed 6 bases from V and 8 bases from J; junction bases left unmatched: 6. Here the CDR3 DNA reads TGTGCCAGCAGCCGGACAGGAGAAGAAAAACTGTTTTTT. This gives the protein CASSRTGEEKLFF.

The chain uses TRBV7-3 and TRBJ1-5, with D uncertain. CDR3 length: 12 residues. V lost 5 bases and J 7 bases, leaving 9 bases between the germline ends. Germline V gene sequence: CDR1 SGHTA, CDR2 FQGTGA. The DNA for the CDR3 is TGTGCCAGCAGCAAGCCCCTCCAGCCCCAGCATTTT. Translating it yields CASSKPLQPQHF.

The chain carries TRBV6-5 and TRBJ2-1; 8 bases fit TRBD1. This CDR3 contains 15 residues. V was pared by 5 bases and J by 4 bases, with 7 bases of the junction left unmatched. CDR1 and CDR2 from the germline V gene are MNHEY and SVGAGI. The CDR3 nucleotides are TGTGCCAGCAGTCCCGGGACAGGTCAGTACAATGAGCAGTTCTTC. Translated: CASSPGTGQYNEQFF.

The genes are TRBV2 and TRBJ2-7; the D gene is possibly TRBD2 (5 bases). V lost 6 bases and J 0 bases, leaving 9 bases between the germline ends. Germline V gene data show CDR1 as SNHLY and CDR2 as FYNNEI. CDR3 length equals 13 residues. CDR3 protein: CASREETSYEQYF. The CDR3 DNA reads TGTGCCAGCAGGGAGGAAACCTCCTACGAGCAGTACTTC.

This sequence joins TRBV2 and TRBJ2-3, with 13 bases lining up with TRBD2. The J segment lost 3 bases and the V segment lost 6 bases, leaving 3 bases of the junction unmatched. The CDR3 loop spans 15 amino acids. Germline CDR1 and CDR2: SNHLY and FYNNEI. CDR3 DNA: TGTGCCAGCAGCGGACTAGCGGGAGTGACAGATACGCAGTATTTT. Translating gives CASSGLAGVTDTQYF.

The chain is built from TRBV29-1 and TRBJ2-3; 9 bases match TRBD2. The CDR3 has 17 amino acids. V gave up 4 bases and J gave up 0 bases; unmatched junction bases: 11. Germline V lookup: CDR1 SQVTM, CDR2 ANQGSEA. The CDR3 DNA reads TGCAGCGTTGGGTCAATTACTAGCGGGCTTAGCACAGATACGCAGTATTTT. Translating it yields CSVGSITSGLSTDTQYF.

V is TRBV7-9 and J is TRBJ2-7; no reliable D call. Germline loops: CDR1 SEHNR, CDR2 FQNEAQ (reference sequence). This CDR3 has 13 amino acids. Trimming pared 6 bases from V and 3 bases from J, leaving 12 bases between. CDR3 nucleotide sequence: TGTGCCAGCAGTCCGGGTCGGTTCTACGAGCAGTACTTC. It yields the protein CASSPGRFYEQYF.

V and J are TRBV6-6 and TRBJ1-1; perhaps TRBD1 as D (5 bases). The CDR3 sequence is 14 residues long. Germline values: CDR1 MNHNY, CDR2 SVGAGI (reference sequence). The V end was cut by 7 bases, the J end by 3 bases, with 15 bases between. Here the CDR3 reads CASIRARVDTEAFF. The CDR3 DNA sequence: TGTGCCAGCATCCGGGCCAGGGTTGACACTGAAGCTTTCTTT.

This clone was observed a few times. The DNA for the CDR3 is TGTGCCAGCAAACTGACAGACAATCAGCCCCAGCATTTT. Translation: CASKLTDNQPQHF. The chain links TRBV6-6 to TRBJ1-5, with TRBD1 as a possible D gene (5 bases). The V and J ends lost 7 bases and 3 bases respectively, with 10 bases between them. The CDR3 sequence is 13 residues long. Per germline, CDR1 MNHNY and CDR2 SVGAGI (reference sequence).

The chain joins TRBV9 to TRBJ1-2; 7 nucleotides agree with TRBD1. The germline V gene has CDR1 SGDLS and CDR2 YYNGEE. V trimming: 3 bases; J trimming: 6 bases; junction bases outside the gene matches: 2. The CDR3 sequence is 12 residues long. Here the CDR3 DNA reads TGTGCCAGCAGCGACAGGGGAAATGGCTACACCTTC. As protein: CASSDRGNGYTF.